The 28 T cell receptor beta chains in this list originate from one sample, sequenced in a study of cytomegalovirus exposure and HLA in healthy donors. Primers for the PCR totalled 60 Vbeta and 13 Jbeta. Assay: immunoSEQ multiplex PCR; the TCRdb copy retains only in-frame clones and omits some. The sample holds over 150,000 clones, 65% to 70% seen once. The sample comprised PBMCs. The receptors stem from a woman between 18 and 30 years old in good health and CMV-seropositive.

The chain recombines TRBV27 with TRBJ2-1; 7 bases map to TRBD2. V trimming: 4 bases; J trimming: 3 bases; junction bases outside the gene matches: 9. CDR1 and CDR2 from the germline V gene are MNHEY and SMNVEV (reference sequence). This CDR3 is 16 amino acids long. Here the CDR3 reads CASSYMGGSNYNEQFF. As DNA, the CDR3 is TGTGCCAGCAGTTACATGGGCGGGAGCAACTACAATGAGCAGTTCTTC.

The V gene is TRBV28, the J gene TRBJ2-3; D perhaps matches TRBD1 (6 bases). The CDR3 consists of 17 residues. Between the trimmed V and J ends, which lost 6 bases and 0 bases, there was a span of 19 bases. Germline CDR1 reads MDHEN; CDR2 reads SYDVKM. The CDR3 DNA is TGTGCCAGCAGAACTTTGGGGACACTTTCTAGCACAGATACGCAGTATTTT. Translation gives CASRTLGTLSSTDTQYF. The full variable domain, with the rest looked up from reference TRBV28 and TRBJ2-3, is DVKVTQSSRYLVKRTGEKVFLECVQDMDHENMFWYRQDPGLGLRLIYFSYDVKMKEKGDIPEGYSVSREKKERFSLILESASTNQTSMYLCASRTLGTLSSTDTQYFGPGTRLTVL.

V usage is TRBV15 and J usage is TRBJ2-7, with D uncertain. Trimming stripped 5 bases from V and 2 bases from J, with 13 bases between. This CDR3 is 14 amino acids long. CDR1 is LNHNV and CDR2 is YYDKDF in the germline V gene (reference sequence). The CDR3 protein is CATSFGPGAYEQYF. The CDR3 nucleotides read TGTGCCACCAGCTTTGGGCCAGGCGCCTACGAGCAGTACTTC.

The CDR3 loop reads CASSQDPMTSSGYEQYF. The CDR3 DNA reads as TGTGCCAGCAGCCAAGATCCTATGACTAGCAGCGGGTACGAGCAGTACTTC. The chain couples TRBV4-2 to TRBJ2-7, with 7 nucleotides matching TRBD2. This CDR3 has 17 amino acids. The J segment lost 4 bases and the V segment lost 0 bases, leaving 12 bases of the junction unmatched. CDR1 and CDR2 from the germline V gene are LGHNA and YNFKEQ.

V gene TRBV28 combines with J gene TRBJ2-1, with 7 bases fitting TRBD2. The CDR3 is made up of 14 amino acids. V lost 9 bases, J lost 2 bases, and 7 bases stayed unmatched. Germline CDR1 and CDR2: MDHEN and SYDVKM. CDR3 DNA: TGTGCCAGTTTTAGCGGGTCGACCTACAATGAGCAGTTCTTC. It is translated as CASFSGSTYNEQFF.

This clone came up a few times. V is TRBV7-2 and J is TRBJ1-1; TRBD1 might be the D (6 bases). Trimming pared 1 base from V and 7 bases from J, leaving 22 bases between. Germline V gives CDR1 SGHTA, CDR2 FQGNSA. This CDR3 comprises 17 residues. CDR3 loop: CASSLVGVVRGKGEAFF. Written as DNA, the CDR3 is TGTGCCAGCAGCTTAGTGGGTGTAGTCAGGGGAAAAGGTGAAGCTTTCTTT.

This clone was recorded a few times. The chain couples TRBV5-1 to TRBJ1-1; tentatively, D is TRBD1 (5 bases). Germline CDR1 reads SGHRS; CDR2 reads YFSETQ. V was trimmed by 7 bases and J by 1 base, leaving 17 bases between them. The CDR3 has 15 residues. The CDR3 reads CASSIDGAGNTEAFF. CDR3 coding DNA: TGCGCCAGCTCTATTGATGGGGCAGGGAACACTGAAGCTTTCTTT.

The DNA for the CDR3 is TGTGCCAGCAGTATGGACAGGGGGTACACTGAAGCTTTCTTT. Amino acids: CASSMDRGYTEAFF. V gene TRBV27 combines with J gene TRBJ1-1; 10 bases line up with TRBD1. Germline CDR1 is MNHEY and CDR2 is SMNVEV (reference sequence). The CDR3 has 14 residues. V shed 5 bases, J shed 3 bases, and the junction held 3 bases outside the gene matches.

J is TRBJ1-1 and V is TRBV10-3; D not resolved. The CDR3 consists of 13 residues. The germline CDR1 and CDR2 sequences are ENHRY and SYGVKD. The V and J ends lost 6 bases and 4 bases respectively, with 12 bases between them. CDR3 sequence: CAISDYTGTEAFF. The CDR3 nucleotides read TGTGCCATCAGCGACTATACGGGCACTGAAGCTTTCTTT.

This clone has only a few counts. Other DNA sequences of this sample code for an identical CDR3. The V and J genes are TRBV6-6 and TRBJ2-3; possibly TRBD2 for D (6 bases). The V end lost 6 bases, the J end lost 2 bases, and 18 bases lay between the germline ends. The germline V gene has CDR1 MNHNY and CDR2 SVGAGI (reference sequence). This CDR3 region has 16 residues. CDR3 in amino acids: CASRAGSGRATDTQYF. The DNA for the CDR3 is TGTGCCAGCAGGGCTGGCAGCGGGCGAGCCACAGATACGCAGTATTTT.

V and J are TRBV18 and TRBJ2-7, with 9 bases matching TRBD2. This CDR3 comprises 15 residues. The V gene's germline CDR1 is KGHSH and CDR2 LQKENI. J lost 1 base, V lost 3 bases, and 4 bases had no gene match. CDR3 nucleotide sequence: TGTGCCAGCTCACCGGCTAGCGGGGATTCCTACGAGCAGTACTTC. The encoded protein is CASSPASGDSYEQYF.

The chain carries TRBV6-5 and TRBJ2-3; D perhaps matches TRBD2 (6 bases). V was clipped by 5 bases and J by 4 bases, with 13 bases between them. This CDR3 has 14 residues. Germline V CDR1 and CDR2: MNHEY, SVGAGI. The CDR3: CASSPTRSADTQYF. The CDR3 DNA reads as TGTGCCAGCAGTCCGACTAGATCGGCAGATACGCAGTATTTT.

The chain carries TRBV10-3 and TRBJ1-3; perhaps TRBD1 as D (5 bases). With 8 bases removed from V and 0 bases from J, the gap between germline ends came to 14 bases. The CDR3 is made up of 15 amino acids. Germline CDR1 is ENHRY and CDR2 is SYGVKD. CDR3 residues: CAIGGTKYSGNTIYF. Written as DNA, the CDR3 is TGTGCCATCGGAGGGACCAAATACTCTGGAAACACCATATATTTT.

This CDR3 is CASSYEVTANTEAFF. DNA of the CDR3: TGTGCCAGCAGTTACGAGGTGACAGCGAACACTGAAGCTTTCTTT. This chain links TRBV6-6 with TRBJ1-1; tentatively, D is TRBD1 (5 bases). CDR1 is MNHNY, CDR2 SVGAGI, per germline (reference sequence). This CDR3 spans 15 amino acids. V was shortened by 2 bases and J by 1 base, with 11 bases between the two germline ends.

This clone was seen only a few times. The V call is TRBV9, the J call TRBJ2-2; 7 nucleotides agree with TRBD1. CDR3 length: 17 residues. Trimming cost V 3 bases and J 5 bases; bases outside gene matches: 13. Germline V lookup: CDR1 SGDLS, CDR2 YYNGEE. CDR3 region: CASSGEEKTGWTGELFF. The CDR3 DNA follows: TGTGCCAGCAGCGGCGAAGAGAAGACAGGGTGGACCGGGGAGCTGTTTTTT.

The chain uses TRBV2 and TRBJ1-2; D unresolved. V was cut by 6 bases and J by 8 bases, with 7 bases left in between. The CDR3 sequence is 10 residues long. CDR1 is SNHLY, CDR2 FYNNEI, per germline. In DNA form, the CDR3 reads TGTGCCAGCAGCGTCGTAGGCTACACCTTC. It yields the protein CASSVVGYTF.

The chain combines TRBV5-1 with TRBJ1-1; perhaps TRBD1 as D (6 bases). CDR1 and CDR2 from the germline V gene are SGHRS and YFSETQ. The V end lost 6 bases, the J end lost 2 bases, and 11 bases lay between the germline ends. The CDR3 consists of 13 residues. CDR3 amino acids: CASNDRINTEAFF. The CDR3 DNA follows: TGCGCCAGCAACGACAGGATTAACACTGAAGCTTTCTTT.

This clone has a handful of counts. J is TRBJ2-7 and V is TRBV7-2, with 8 bases matching TRBD2. With V trimmed by 5 bases and J by 6 bases, 12 bases remained unmatched. Germline V gene lookup returns CDR1 SGHTA and CDR2 FQGNSA. The CDR3 contains 15 residues. CDR3 loop: CASSAAGGALGEQYF. The DNA of the CDR3 is TGTGCCAGCAGCGCGGCCGGGGGGGCTCTGGGCGAGCAGTACTTC.

V usage is TRBV29-1 and J usage is TRBJ1-5; 9 positions match TRBD1. CDR1 SQVTM and CDR2 ANQGSEA come from the germline V gene. The junction had 6 bases not matched to a gene; V was cut back by 4 bases and J by 5 bases. This CDR3 region has 14 residues. Here the CDR3 reads CSVGGTGNHQPQHF. The CDR3 DNA sequence: TGCAGCGTTGGAGGGACAGGGAACCATCAGCCCCAGCATTTT.

This chain connects TRBV5-1 to TRBJ1-1, with 11 bases that match TRBD1. The trim removed 5 bases at V and 1 base at J, leaving 4 bases unmatched. From germline, CDR1 is SGHRS and CDR2 YFSETQ. This CDR3 region has 15 residues. The CDR3 region has the DNA TGCGCCAGCAGTTATGGACAGGGGGCGAACACTGAAGCTTTCTTT. It specifies CASSYGQGANTEAFF.

This chain links TRBV28 with TRBJ1-2; TRBD1 matches 9 bases. Germline CDR1 is MDHEN and CDR2 is SYDVKM. V was pared by 11 bases and J by 7 bases, with 8 bases of the junction left unmatched. The CDR3 loop spans 12 amino acids. The CDR3 DNA sequence: TGTGCCGCGTACAGGGGGCAGGGTGGCTACACCTTC. Amino acids: CAAYRGQGGYTF.

This clone showed up just a few times. The V and J genes are TRBV27 and TRBJ2-7; 11 positions agree with TRBD2. Looked up from germline, CDR1 is MNHEY and CDR2 is SMNVEV (reference sequence). V lost 8 bases, J lost 1 base, and 10 bases stayed unmatched. The CDR3 sequence is 16 residues long. Here the CDR3 DNA reads TGTGCCAGCGCTACGCTCTGGACTAGCGGGTCCTACGAGCAGTACTTC. This encodes CASATLWTSGSYEQYF.

V is TRBV6-1 and J is TRBJ2-3, with D possibly TRBD2 on 5 matching bases. CDR1 MNHNS and CDR2 SASEGT come from the germline V gene. The CDR3 consists of 14 residues. V lost 8 bases and J 2 bases, leaving 14 bases between the germline ends. The CDR3 DNA follows: TGTGCCAGCCGCCCGCGGGTCGACACAGATACGCAGTATTTT. It is translated as CASRPRVDTDTQYF.

This clone was seen a few times. The J gene is TRBJ2-5, the V gene TRBV6-1; D ambiguous. This CDR3 comprises 11 residues. Germline CDR1 is MNHNS and CDR2 is SASEGT. V was trimmed by 7 bases and J by 3 bases, leaving 6 bases between them. The CDR3 loop is CASKLEETQYF. The CDR3 nucleotides read TGTGCCAGCAAACTGGAAGAGACCCAGTACTTC.

The rearrangement joins TRBV4-1 to TRBJ1-2; TRBD1 matches 8 bases. Germline V lookup: CDR1 MGHRA, CDR2 YSYEKL. The CDR3 has 14 residues. J lost 5 bases, V lost 0 bases, and 2 bases had no gene match. The CDR3 DNA sequence: TGCGCCAGCAGCCAAGACAGGGGGCCTTATGGCTACACCTTC. Its protein product is CASSQDRGPYGYTF.

V and J are TRBV28 and TRBJ2-7, with D possibly TRBD1 on 7 matching bases. The CDR3 contains 15 residues. Germline CDR1 and CDR2: MDHEN and SYDVKM. Trimming shortened V by 6 bases and J by 0 bases, and 15 bases separated the two germline ends. CDR3 region: CASSWRGQSSYEQYF. The DNA for the CDR3 is TGTGCCAGCAGCTGGCGGGGACAGAGCTCCTACGAGCAGTACTTC. Filled out from reference TRBV28 and TRBJ2-7, the complete variable domain reads DVKVTQSSRYLVKRTGEKVFLECVQDMDHENMFWYRQDPGLGLRLIYFSYDVKMKEKGDIPEGYSVSREKKERFSLILESASTNQTSMYLCASSWRGQSSYEQYFGPGTRLTVT.

The rearrangement links TRBV6-5 to TRBJ2-1; 11 bases are shared with TRBD2. Germline V gene data show CDR1 as MNHEY and CDR2 as SVGAGI. V dropped 8 bases and J dropped 8; count of bases not matched to a gene: 8. This CDR3 is 14 amino acids long. CDR3 in DNA: TGTGCCAGCGCGGGACTAGCGGTCGGCGATGAGCAGTTCTTC. This codes for CASAGLAVGDEQFF.

The chain is built from TRBV4-3 and TRBJ1-5; TRBD1 matches at 7 bases. The CDR3 contains 18 residues. Germline CDR1 and CDR2: LGHNA and YSLEER. With 0 bases clipped from V and 4 bases from J, the junction kept 12 bases outside the gene matches. In DNA form, the CDR3 reads TGCGCCAGCAGCCAAGATATTACAGGGGTAGCTCCGAATCAGCCCCAGCATTTT. It translates to CASSQDITGVAPNQPQHF.